This T cell receptor (beta chain) was retrieved from a study of cytomegalovirus exposure and HLA in healthy donors. In the PCR, 60 Vbeta and 13 Jbeta primers were used. The method was immunoSEQ multiplex PCR; TCRdb's version includes in-frame clones alone and lacks a portion of them. Of approximately 130,000 clones listed, around 70% were seen once; the top ten hold approximately 3.1%. The length of the CDR3 is 12 residues. With 5 bases removed from V and 7 bases from J, the gap between germline ends came to 10 bases. Germline V gives CDR1 SGHRS, CDR2 YFSETQ. This sequence joins TRBV5-1 and TRBJ2-1; D is perhaps TRBD2 (5 bases). The sequence was obtained from a man younger than 40 in good health and CMV-seronegative. Sequences were obtained from PBMCs. The CDR3 nucleotides read TGCGCCAGCAGAGATGAGGGAAATGAGCAGTTCTTC. This translates into CASRDEGNEQFF.